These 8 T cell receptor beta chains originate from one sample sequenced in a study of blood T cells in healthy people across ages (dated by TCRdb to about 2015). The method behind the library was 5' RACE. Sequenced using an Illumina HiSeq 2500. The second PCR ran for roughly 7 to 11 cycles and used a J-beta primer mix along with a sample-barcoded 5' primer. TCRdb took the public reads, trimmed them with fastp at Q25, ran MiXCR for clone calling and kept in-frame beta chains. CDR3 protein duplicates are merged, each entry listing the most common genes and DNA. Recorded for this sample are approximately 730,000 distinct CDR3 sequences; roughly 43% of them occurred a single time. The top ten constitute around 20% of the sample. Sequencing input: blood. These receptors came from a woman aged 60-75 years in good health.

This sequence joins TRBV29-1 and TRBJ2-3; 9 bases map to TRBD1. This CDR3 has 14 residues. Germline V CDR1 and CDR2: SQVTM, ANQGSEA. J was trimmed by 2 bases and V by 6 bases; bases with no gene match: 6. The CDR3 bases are TGCAGCGTAGCGACAGGGGGTCTCACAGATACGCAGTATTTT. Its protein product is CSVATGGLTDTQYF.

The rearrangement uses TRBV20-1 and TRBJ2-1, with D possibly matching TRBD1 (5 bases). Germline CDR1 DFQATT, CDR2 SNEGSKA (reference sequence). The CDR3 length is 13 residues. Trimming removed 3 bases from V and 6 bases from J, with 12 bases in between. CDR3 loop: CSASRGPGNEQFF. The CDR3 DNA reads TGCAGTGCTAGTAGGGGCCCGGGCAATGAGCAGTTCTTC.

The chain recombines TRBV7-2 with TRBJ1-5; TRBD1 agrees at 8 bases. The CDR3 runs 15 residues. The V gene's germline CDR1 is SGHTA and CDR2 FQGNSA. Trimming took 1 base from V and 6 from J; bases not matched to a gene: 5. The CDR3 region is CASSLDQGAAQPQHF. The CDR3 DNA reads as TGTGCCAGCAGCTTAGACCAGGGGGCCGCTCAGCCCCAGCATTTT. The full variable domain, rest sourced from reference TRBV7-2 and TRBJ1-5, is GAGVSQSPSNKVTEKGKDVELRCDPISGHTALYWYRQSLGQGLEFLIYFQGNSAPDKSGLPSDRFSAERTGGSVSTLTIQRTQQEDSAVYLCASSLDQGAAQPQHFGDGTRLSIL.

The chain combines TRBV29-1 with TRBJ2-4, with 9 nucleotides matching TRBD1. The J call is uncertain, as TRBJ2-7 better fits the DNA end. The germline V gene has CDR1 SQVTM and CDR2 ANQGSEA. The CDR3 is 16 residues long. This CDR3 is CSVSGTGRGVIYEQYF. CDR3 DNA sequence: TGCAGCGTCTCCGGGACAGGGCGAGGGGTCATTTACGAGCAGTACTTC.

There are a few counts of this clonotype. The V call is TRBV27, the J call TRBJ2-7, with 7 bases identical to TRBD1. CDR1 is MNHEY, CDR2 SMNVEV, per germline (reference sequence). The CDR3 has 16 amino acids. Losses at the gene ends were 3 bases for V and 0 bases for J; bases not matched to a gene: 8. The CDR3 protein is CASSFWDSRSSYEQYF. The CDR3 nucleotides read TGTGCCAGCAGTTTTTGGGACAGCAGGAGCTCCTACGAGCAGTACTTC.

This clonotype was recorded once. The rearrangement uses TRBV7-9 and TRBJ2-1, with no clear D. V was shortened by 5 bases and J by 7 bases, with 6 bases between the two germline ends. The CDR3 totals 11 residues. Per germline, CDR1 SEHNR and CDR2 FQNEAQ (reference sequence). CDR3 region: CASSIWNEQFF. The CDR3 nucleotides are TGTGCCAGCAGCATTTGGAATGAGCAGTTCTTC.

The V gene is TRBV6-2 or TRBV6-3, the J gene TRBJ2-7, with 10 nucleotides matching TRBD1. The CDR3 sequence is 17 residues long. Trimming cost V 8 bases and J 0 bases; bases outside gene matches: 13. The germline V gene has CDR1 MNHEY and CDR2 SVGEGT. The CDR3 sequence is CASFPGQGVPFSYEQYF. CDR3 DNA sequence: TGTGCCAGCTTCCCCGGACAGGGGGTCCCTTTCTCCTACGAGCAGTACTTC.

The CDR3 nucleotides read TGCAGCGCCCTGAGGGGGACAACTAATGAAAAACTGTTTTTT. It translates to CSALRGTTNEKLFF. The chain joins TRBV29-1 to TRBJ1-4; possible D gene TRBD1, 6 bases. Trimming took off 7 bases at V and 0 bases at J, with 12 bases between the two ends. The CDR3 consists of 14 residues. The germline CDR1 and CDR2 sequences are SQVTM and ANQGSEA.